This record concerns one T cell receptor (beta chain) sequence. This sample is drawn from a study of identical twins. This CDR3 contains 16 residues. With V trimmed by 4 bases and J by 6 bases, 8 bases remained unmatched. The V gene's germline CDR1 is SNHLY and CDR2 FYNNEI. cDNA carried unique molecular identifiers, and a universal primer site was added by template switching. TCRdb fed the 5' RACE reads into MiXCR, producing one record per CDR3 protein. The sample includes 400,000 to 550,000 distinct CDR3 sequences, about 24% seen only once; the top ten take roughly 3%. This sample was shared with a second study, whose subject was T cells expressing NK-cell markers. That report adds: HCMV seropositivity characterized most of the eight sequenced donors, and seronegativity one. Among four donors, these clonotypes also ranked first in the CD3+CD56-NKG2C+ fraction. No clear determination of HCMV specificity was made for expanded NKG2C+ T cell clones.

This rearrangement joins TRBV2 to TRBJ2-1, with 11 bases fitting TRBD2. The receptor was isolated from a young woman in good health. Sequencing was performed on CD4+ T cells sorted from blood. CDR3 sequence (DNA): TGTGCCAGCAGTGCGATAGCGGGGGGGCTAGTCAATGAGCAGTTCTTC. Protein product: CASSAIAGGLVNEQFF.